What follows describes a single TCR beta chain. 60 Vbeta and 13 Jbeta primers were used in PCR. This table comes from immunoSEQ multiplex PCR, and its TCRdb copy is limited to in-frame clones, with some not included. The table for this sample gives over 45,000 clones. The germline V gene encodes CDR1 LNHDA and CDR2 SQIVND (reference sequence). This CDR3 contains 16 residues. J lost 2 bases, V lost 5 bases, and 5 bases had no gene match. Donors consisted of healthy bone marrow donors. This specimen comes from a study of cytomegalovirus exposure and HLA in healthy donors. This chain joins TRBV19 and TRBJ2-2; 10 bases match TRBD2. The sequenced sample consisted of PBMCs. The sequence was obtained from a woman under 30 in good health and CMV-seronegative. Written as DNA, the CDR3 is TGTGCCAGTAGTCCCCGGACTAGCGGAAACACCGGGGAGCTGTTTTTT. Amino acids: CASSPRTSGNTGELFF.